The 14 T cell receptor beta chains reported below all come from one sample, sequenced in a study of CD8 T cells in Susac syndrome. RNA was extracted with the RNeasy kit, and a quantity of roughly 0.5 to 1 ug was reverse transcribed using random hexamers. TCRdb re-called the immunoSEQ multiplex PCR reads through MiXCR, storing one row per CDR3 protein. Among about 100,000 distinct CDR3 sequences, 95% were seen once, and the ten largest hold 0.25% to 0.35%. Sequencing input: CD8+ T cells from PBMCs. Source of these receptors: a human donor with Susac syndrome.

This chain links TRBV29-1 with TRBJ2-3, with 8 nucleotides matching TRBD1. The germline CDR1 and CDR2 sequences are SQVTM and ANQGSEA. This CDR3 contains 12 residues. V shed 6 bases, J shed 6 bases, and the junction held 5 bases outside the gene matches. This chain's CDR3 is CSVPTGGDTQYF. Written as DNA, the CDR3 is TGCAGCGTCCCCACAGGGGGGGATACGCAGTATTTT.

The V gene is TRBV7-9, the J gene TRBJ1-2, with D unclear. The CDR3 is 13 amino acids. From germline, CDR1 is SEHNR and CDR2 FQNEAQ (reference sequence). The V and J ends lost 4 bases and 5 bases respectively, with 11 bases between them. The CDR3: CASSSGREYGYTF. CDR3 coding DNA: TGTGCCAGCAGCTCAGGACGAGAGTATGGCTACACCTTC.

The V call is TRBV4-2, the J call TRBJ2-3, with 16 nucleotides matching TRBD2. Looked up from germline, CDR1 is LGHNA and CDR2 is YNFKEQ. This CDR3 has 16 residues. V shed 3 bases, J shed 4 bases, and the junction held 1 base outside the gene matches. The CDR3 loop reads CASSQGLAGGPDTQYF. Here the CDR3 DNA reads TGTGCCAGCAGCCAGGGACTAGCGGGAGGGCCAGATACGCAGTATTTT.

The V call is TRBV19, the J call TRBJ1-5, with TRBD1 as a possible D gene (5 bases). From germline, CDR1 is LNHDA and CDR2 SQIVND (reference sequence). V lost 6 bases and J 1 base, leaving 10 bases between the germline ends. The CDR3 contains 14 residues. The chain's CDR3 is CASSVQESNQPQHF. The CDR3 bases are TGTGCCAGTAGCGTACAGGAGAGCAATCAGCCCCAGCATTTT.

V is TRBV7-3 and J is TRBJ2-3; tentatively, D is TRBD2 (7 bases). This CDR3 region has 11 residues. Trimming stripped 5 bases from V and 9 bases from J, with 9 bases between. The V gene's germline CDR1 is SGHTA and CDR2 FQGTGA. CDR3 DNA sequence: TGTGCCAGCAGCCGCGGGGGCACGCAGTATTTT. Translating gives CASSRGGTQYF.

The chain joins TRBV29-1 to TRBJ2-5, with TRBD1 matching 10 bases. Germline V gene data show CDR1 as SQVTM and CDR2 as ANQGSEA. After removal of 7 bases from V and 4 bases from J, the junction contained 6 bases not matched to a gene. The CDR3 consists of 13 residues. CDR3 in DNA: TGCAGCGCTGGGACAGGGGTTCGAGAGACCCAGTACTTC. It yields the protein CSAGTGVRETQYF.

The V and J genes are TRBV18 and TRBJ2-1; 10 nucleotides match TRBD1. V gave up 4 bases and J gave up 3 bases; unmatched junction bases: 3. Per the germline V gene, CDR1 is KGHSH and CDR2 is LQKENI. The CDR3 covers 15 residues. The CDR3 nucleotides read TGTGCCAGCTCACGGGGACAGGGGCTCTACAATGAGCAGTTCTTC. It specifies CASSRGQGLYNEQFF.

This chain uses TRBV20-1 with TRBJ1-2; D possibly corresponds to TRBD1 (6 bases). Trimming cost V 1 base and J 8 bases, with 17 bases left between them. Germline lookup yields CDR1 DFQATT and CDR2 SNEGSKA (reference sequence). The CDR3 runs 14 residues. The CDR3 sequence is CSARGPGAPGGYTF. DNA for the CDR3: TGCAGTGCTAGAGGTCCGGGGGCACCCGGCGGCTACACCTTC.

This chain links TRBV7-2 with TRBJ2-7; D is undetermined. The germline V and J ends were trimmed by 6 bases and 6 bases, with 12 bases remaining between them. The CDR3 runs 12 residues. Germline V lookup: CDR1 SGHTA, CDR2 FQGNSA. CDR3 residues: CASSLLPTEQYF. CDR3 sequence (DNA): TGTGCCAGCAGTCTATTACCAACCGAGCAGTACTTC.

The chain couples TRBV29-1 to TRBJ1-3, with D unresolved. The CDR3 has 13 amino acids. Germline loops: CDR1 SQVTM, CDR2 ANQGSEA. Trimming cost V 4 bases and J 2 bases, with 9 bases left between them. The CDR3 loop is CSVGVSAGNTIYF. CDR3 coding DNA: TGCAGCGTTGGGGTCTCGGCTGGAAACACCATATATTTT.

This chain joins TRBV20-1 and TRBJ2-1, with 10 positions matching TRBD2. With V trimmed by 6 bases and J by 1 base, 6 bases remained unmatched. In germline, CDR1 is DFQATT, CDR2 SNEGSKA (reference sequence). The CDR3 has 15 residues. The CDR3 nucleotides are TGCAGTGCGGAGACTAGCGGGTTATCCTACAATGAGCAGTTCTTC. Translating gives CSAETSGLSYNEQFF.

The genes are TRBV24-1 and TRBJ2-1, with 10 nucleotides matching TRBD1. The CDR3 sequence is 16 residues long. V lost 2 bases to trimming and J lost 8 bases; unmatched junction nucleotides: 8. Germline V lookup: CDR1 KGHDR, CDR2 SFDVKD. CDR3 protein: CATSDSGTGAVDEQFF. The CDR3 region has the DNA TGTGCCACCAGTGATTCCGGGACAGGGGCAGTAGATGAGCAGTTCTTC.

The chain employs TRBV6-5 and TRBJ2-7; possibly TRBD1 or TRBD2 for D (5 bases each). V lost 6 bases and J 2 bases, leaving 11 bases between the germline ends. The CDR3 is 13 amino acids. The germline gives CDR1 MNHEY, CDR2 SVGAGI. The CDR3 region has the DNA TGTGCCAGCAGACGGGACGGAGCCTACGAGCAGTACTTC. This gives the protein CASRRDGAYEQYF.

This clonotype was detected only a few times. The V call is TRBV19, the J call TRBJ1-2; D ambiguous. The germline V and J ends were trimmed by 6 bases and 3 bases, with 8 bases remaining between them. Germline CDR1 is LNHDA and CDR2 is SQIVND (reference sequence). The CDR3 consists of 12 residues. In nucleotides, the CDR3 is TGTGCCAGTAGGCGGACTGACTATGGCTACACCTTC. This sequence encodes CASRRTDYGYTF. Filled out from reference TRBV19 and TRBJ1-2, the complete variable domain reads DGGITQSPKYLFRKEGQNVTLSCEQNLNHDAMYWYRQDPGQGLRLIYYSQIVNDFQKGDIAEGYSVSREKKESFPLTVTSAQKNPTAFYLCASRRTDYGYTFGSGTRLTVV.